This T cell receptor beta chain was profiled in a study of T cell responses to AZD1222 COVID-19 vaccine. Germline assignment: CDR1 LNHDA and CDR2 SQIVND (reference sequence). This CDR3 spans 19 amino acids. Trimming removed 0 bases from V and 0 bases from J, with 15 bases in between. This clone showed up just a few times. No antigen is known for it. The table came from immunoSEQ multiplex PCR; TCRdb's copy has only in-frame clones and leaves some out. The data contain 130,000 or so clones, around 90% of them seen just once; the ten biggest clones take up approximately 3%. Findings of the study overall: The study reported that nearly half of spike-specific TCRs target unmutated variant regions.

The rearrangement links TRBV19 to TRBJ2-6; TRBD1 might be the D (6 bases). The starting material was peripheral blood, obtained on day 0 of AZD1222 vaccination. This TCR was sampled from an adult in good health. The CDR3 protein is CASSIEGQWVHSGANVLTF. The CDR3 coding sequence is TGTGCCAGTAGTATAGAAGGACAGTGGGTTCACTCTGGGGCCAACGTCCTGACTTTC.